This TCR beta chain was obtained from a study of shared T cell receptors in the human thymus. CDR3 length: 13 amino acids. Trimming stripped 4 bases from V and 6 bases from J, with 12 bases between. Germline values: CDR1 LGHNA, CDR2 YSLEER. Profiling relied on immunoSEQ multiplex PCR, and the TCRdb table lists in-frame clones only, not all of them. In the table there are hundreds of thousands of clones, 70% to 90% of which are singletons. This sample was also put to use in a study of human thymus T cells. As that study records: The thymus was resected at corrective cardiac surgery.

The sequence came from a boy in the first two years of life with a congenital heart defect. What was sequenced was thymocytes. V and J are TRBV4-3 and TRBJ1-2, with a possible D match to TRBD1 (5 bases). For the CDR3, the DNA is TGCGCCAGCAGCCTGTGGGGGGAGGATGGCTACACCTTC. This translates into CASSLWGEDGYTF.